This entry describes one T cell receptor beta chain. The sample belongs to a study of Ad26.COV2.S vaccination and SARS-CoV-2 variants. Study details: Participants got Ad26.COV2.S intramuscularly, once or twice 56 days apart.

Treatment given: roughly 20 received Ad26.COV2.S at low or high dose, single or two shots; roughly five received placebo; per-sample allocation not given. The samples were gathered on day 63 after the first injection of vaccine or placebo. In Boston, an adult donor aged 18-55 years took part. The CDR3 runs to 15 residues. From germline, CDR1 is SGDLS and CDR2 YYNGEE. The trim removed 3 bases at V and 7 bases at J, leaving 12 bases unmatched. Repertoires were generated with immunoSEQ multiplex PCR, while TCRdb's copy carries only in-frame clones and drops some. The profile shows about 480,000 clones, approximately 88% of them singletons.

This clonotype was obtained from a person aged 18 to 65 who received the Ad26.COV2.S COVID-19 vaccine or a placebo. The chain is built from TRBV9 and TRBJ2-7; 8 nucleotides match TRBD2. The source material was peripheral blood, sampled in a trial of Ad26.COV2.S vaccine versus placebo. The CDR3 here is CASSALSAGGAEQYF. The CDR3 DNA reads as TGTGCCAGCAGCGCCCTTTCCGCGGGAGGCGCTGAGCAGTACTTC.